These 24 T cell receptor beta chains share one sample of origin, sequenced in a study of T cell responses to AZD1222 COVID-19 vaccine. Produced via immunoSEQ multiplex PCR; TCRdb's table is partial and in-frame only. The sample contains 35,000 to 55,000 clones, 80% of which appear only once. The sequencing used peripheral blood, collected 28 days after the second dose of the MenACWY control vaccine. All receptors derive from an adult who received the MenACWY meningococcal vaccine as a control.

The rearrangement uses TRBV19 and TRBJ1-2; no clear D. V lost 5 bases, J lost 0 bases, and 13 bases lay in between. The CDR3 totals 15 residues. CDR1 is LNHDA and CDR2 is SQIVND in the germline V gene (reference sequence). The CDR3 region has the DNA TGTGCCAGTAGTCTAGGAAGCTCAGCTAACTATGGCTACACCTTC. Protein product: CASSLGSSANYGYTF.

CDR3 region: CAWGTGNLYEQYF. DNA for the CDR3: TGTGCCTGGGGGACAGGGAACTTATACGAGCAGTACTTC. The rearrangement links TRBV30 to TRBJ2-7; 9 positions match TRBD1. V dropped 5 bases and J dropped 4; count of bases not matched to a gene: 6. CDR3 length equals 13 residues. Per the germline V gene, CDR1 is GTSNPN and CDR2 is SVGIG (reference sequence).

The chain joins TRBV11-2 to TRBJ1-2, with TRBD1 matching over 7 bases. The CDR3 is made up of 12 amino acids. The trim removed 1 base at V and 13 bases at J, leaving 6 bases unmatched. Germline-derived CDR1 and CDR2 are SGHAT and FQNNGV. CDR3 bases: TGTGCCAGCAGCTTAGGTACAGGGGACTCCACCTTC. Translated: CASSLGTGDSTF.

In this sample, this clone turned up many times. The chain combines TRBV24-1 with TRBJ2-1; 14 bases agree with TRBD2. The germline V gene has CDR1 KGHDR and CDR2 SFDVKD. The CDR3 covers 18 residues. Germline trimming cut 7 bases from V and 3 bases from J; bases unmatched to any gene: 10. CDR3 sequence (DNA): TGTGCCACCAGCCCTGGGACTAGCGGGGGAGCTCTCTACAATGAGCAGTTCTTC. This translates into CATSPGTSGGALYNEQFF.

The V gene is TRBV4-1, the J gene TRBJ2-7, with 9 nucleotides matching TRBD1. Germline V gene data show CDR1 as MGHRA and CDR2 as YSYEKL. J was trimmed by 2 bases and V by 5 bases; bases with no gene match: 4. This CDR3 is built from 14 residues. CDR3 amino acids: CASSSWTGAYEQYV. CDR3 in DNA: TGCGCCAGCAGCTCATGGACAGGGGCCTACGAGCAGTACGTC.

The J gene is TRBJ1-1, the V gene TRBV6-5; no clear D. Germline V gene sequence: CDR1 MNHEY, CDR2 SVGAGI. The CDR3 runs 13 residues. The V gene lost 4 bases and the J gene lost 5 bases, with 11 bases spanning the gap. The CDR3 DNA sequence: TGTGCCAGCAGTTCACGGGCGCCGACTGAAGCTTTCTTT. Amino acid sequence: CASSSRAPTEAFF.

V is TRBV5-1 and J is TRBJ2-1; D is uncertain. Germline-derived CDR1 and CDR2 are SGHRS and YFSETQ. This CDR3 has 14 residues. Trimming removed 2 bases from V and 6 bases from J, with 12 bases in between. The CDR3 nucleotides are TGCGCCAGCAGCTTCGTTAGCTCCCCCAATGAGCAGTTCTTC. Its translation: CASSFVSSPNEQFF. Full variable domain (remainder filled in from reference TRBV5-1 and TRBJ2-1): KAGVTQTPRYLIKTRGQQVTLSCSPISGHRSVSWYQQTPGQGLQFLFEYFSETQRNKGNFPGRFSGRQFSNSRSEMNVSTLELGDSALYLCASSFVSSPNEQFFGPGTRLTVL.

This clone is a singleton in its sample. This chain connects TRBV27 to TRBJ1-3, with D unclear. This CDR3 spans 14 amino acids. The V gene lost 3 bases and the J gene lost 3 bases, with 9 bases spanning the gap. The germline V gene has CDR1 MNHEY and CDR2 SMNVEV (reference sequence). The CDR3 is CASSLHYNGNTIYF. The DNA of the CDR3 is TGTGCCAGCAGTTTGCACTATAATGGAAACACCATATATTTT.

The rearrangement uses TRBV28 and TRBJ2-7, with D possibly matching TRBD2 (6 bases). CDR1 MDHEN and CDR2 SYDVKM come from the germline V gene. V was cut by 3 bases and J by 3 bases, with 12 bases left in between. The CDR3 extends over 14 amino acids. The CDR3 here is CASSFRGKIYEQYF. CDR3 coding DNA: TGTGCCAGCAGTTTCCGCGGGAAAATCTACGAGCAGTACTTC. The full variable domain, with the rest looked up from reference TRBV28 and TRBJ2-7, is DVKVTQSSRYLVKRTGEKVFLECVQDMDHENMFWYRQDPGLGLRLIYFSYDVKMKEKGDIPEGYSVSREKKERFSLILESASTNQTSMYLCASSFRGKIYEQYFGPGTRLTVT.

This clone occurred a few times. The chain recombines TRBV10-1 with TRBJ2-3; D uncertain. Germline CDR1 WNHNN, CDR2 SYGVQD (reference sequence). The CDR3 has 17 amino acids. Trimming removed 2 bases from V and 3 bases from J, with 18 bases in between. CDR3 nucleotide sequence: TGCGCCAGCAGTGAGCGGACGGGCCCTCTTAGTACAGATACGCAGTATTTT. Protein product: CASSERTGPLSTDTQYF.

This clone was found a few times. The CDR3 DNA is TGTGCCAGCAGCTCCGCCTGGGCCAACGTCCTGACTTTC. Protein product: CASSSAWANVLTF. The chain is built from TRBV7-2 and TRBJ2-6; D is undetermined. This CDR3 contains 13 residues. Germline V gene lookup returns CDR1 SGHTA and CDR2 FQGNSA. Trimming pared 4 bases from V and 5 bases from J, leaving 6 bases between.

This clone was detected only once. The gene calls are TRBV28 and TRBJ1-5, with a possible D match to TRBD1 (5 bases). The CDR3 is 14 amino acids. The V and J ends lost 6 bases and 4 bases respectively, with 13 bases between them. Germline-derived CDR1 and CDR2 are MDHEN and SYDVKM. The CDR3 DNA reads as TGTGCCAGCAGAAGGGGAAGATGGAATCAGCCCCAGCATTTT. Its protein is CASRRGRWNQPQHF.

This clone was counted only a few times. This chain connects TRBV6-6 to TRBJ1-1; the match to TRBD1 covers 10 bases. In germline, CDR1 is MNHNY, CDR2 SVGAGI (reference sequence). Germline trimming cut 6 bases from V and 5 bases from J; bases unmatched to any gene: 6. The CDR3 spans 14 residues. CDR3 amino acids: CASRATGGLTEAFF. As DNA, the CDR3 is TGTGCCAGCAGAGCGACAGGGGGCCTGACTGAAGCTTTCTTT.

The chain joins TRBV3-1 (or the pseudogene TRBV3-2) to TRBJ1-1; D call uncertain. CDR1 and CDR2 (germline): LGHDT, YNNKEL (reference sequence). Trimming removed 6 bases from V and 5 bases from J, with 7 bases in between. This CDR3 contains 11 residues. The CDR3 here is CASRGGTEAFF. Here the CDR3 DNA reads TGTGCCAGCAGGGGAGGGACTGAAGCTTTCTTT.

The CDR3 coding sequence is TGTGCCAGCTCACCCGGTTCAGGTTACACTGAAGCTTTCTTT. Translation: CASSPGSGYTEAFF. The chain employs TRBV18 and TRBJ1-1; D ambiguous. V was pared by 3 bases and J by 3 bases, with 11 bases between. Germline CDR1 and CDR2: KGHSH and LQKENI. This CDR3 comprises 14 residues. Complete variable domain (other parts from reference TRBV18 and TRBJ1-1): NAGVMQNPRHLVRRRGQEARLRCSPMKGHSHVYWYRQLPEEGLKFMVYLQKENIIDESGMPKERFSAEFPKEGPSILRIQQVVRGDSAAYFCASSPGSGYTEAFFGQGTRLTVV.

Turning to this clone: The same CDR3 also results from other DNA sequences found in this sample. The rearrangement joins TRBV10-1 to TRBJ2-3; D call uncertain. This CDR3 comprises 12 residues. The V end was cut by 3 bases, the J end by 2 bases, with 3 bases between. Germline-derived CDR1 and CDR2 are WNHNN and SYGVQD (reference sequence). The CDR3 region has the DNA TGCGCCAGCAGTGACCCCACAGATACGCAGTATTTT. Its protein is CASSDPTDTQYF.

This clone is a singleton in its sample. This sequence joins TRBV27 and TRBJ2-7; TRBD2 is a possible D gene (7 bases). V lost 6 bases and J 2 bases, leaving 20 bases between the germline ends. Germline assignment: CDR1 MNHEY and CDR2 SMNVEV (reference sequence). This CDR3 has 16 amino acids. Here the CDR3 reads CASSRQLGGLPYEQYF. The CDR3 nucleotides are TGTGCCAGCAGCCGACAACTAGGGGGACTACCCTACGAGCAGTACTTC.

CDR3 bases: TGCAGTGCCGATATATCGGAAAAACTGTTTTTT. Translated, it gives CSADISEKLFF. This chain joins TRBV20-1 and TRBJ1-4; D not certain. The V end lost 6 bases, the J end lost 8 bases, and 10 bases lay between the germline ends. This CDR3 spans 11 amino acids. Germline CDR1 and CDR2: DFQATT and SNEGSKA (reference sequence).

The chain couples TRBV14 to TRBJ1-2; perhaps TRBD1 as D (5 bases). The germline CDR1 and CDR2 sequences are SGHDN and FVKESK. With 0 bases removed from V and 4 bases from J, the gap between germline ends came to 18 bases. The CDR3 totals 17 residues. The CDR3 sequence: CASSQETGGRAGYGYTF. CDR3 DNA sequence: TGTGCCAGCAGCCAAGAAACGGGAGGCAGGGCCGGCTATGGCTACACCTTC.

This clone showed up just a few times. The chain couples TRBV4-1 to TRBJ2-3, with a possible D match to TRBD2 (6 bases). The germline V gene encodes CDR1 MGHRA and CDR2 YSYEKL. The CDR3 length is 20 residues. Trimming cost V 4 bases and J 0 bases, with 26 bases left between them. DNA of the CDR3: TGCGCCAGCAGCCCGTCTGCGTCCCTTAGGGACTCGAGGAGCACAGATACGCAGTATTTT. Amino acids: CASSPSASLRDSRSTDTQYF.

This clone is medium-sized (0.01 to 0.1%) by share. The chain is built from TRBV5-4 and TRBJ2-2, with TRBD2 identical over 8 bases. There are 14 residues in the CDR3. The junction had 5 bases not matched to a gene; V was cut back by 4 bases and J by 6 bases. Germline V gives CDR1 SGHNT, CDR2 YYREEE (reference sequence). CDR3 nucleotide sequence: TGTGCCAGCAGCCCGGGACTAGAGGCCGGGGAGCTGTTTTTT. Translation gives CASSPGLEAGELFF.

V gene TRBV28 combines with J gene TRBJ2-1; TRBD1 or TRBD2 may be the D gene (5 bases each). Between the trimmed V and J ends, which lost 6 bases and 4 bases, there was a span of 10 bases. This CDR3 comprises 13 residues. The germline V gene has CDR1 MDHEN and CDR2 SYDVKM. In nucleotides, the CDR3 is TGTGCCAGCAGCCCAGGGACGTACAATGAGCAGTTCTTC. Its translation: CASSPGTYNEQFF.

Here the CDR3 reads CSAGLGQVGNTIYF. The CDR3 coding sequence is TGCAGCGCCGGACTCGGACAGGTCGGAAACACCATATATTTT. The genes are TRBV29-1 and TRBJ1-3; TRBD1 agrees at 7 bases. The CDR3 covers 14 residues. In germline, CDR1 is SQVTM, CDR2 ANQGSEA. J gave up 4 bases and V 7 bases, and 10 bases lay outside the gene matches.

The chain combines TRBV25-1 with TRBJ1-5, with D possibly TRBD1 on 5 matching bases. The CDR3 length is 15 residues. Germline lookup yields CDR1 MGHDK and CDR2 SYGVNS. Trimming stripped 1 base from V and 3 bases from J, with 10 bases between. The CDR3 is CASSESGAINQPQHF. The CDR3 DNA follows: TGTGCCAGCAGTGAATCTGGGGCTATCAATCAGCCCCAGCATTTT. Full variable domain (rest looked up from reference TRBV25-1 and TRBJ1-5): EADIYQTPRYLVIGTGKKITLECSQTMGHDKMYWYQQDPGMELHLIHYSYGVNSTEKGDLSSESTVSRIRTEHFPLTLESARPSHTSQYLCASSESGAINQPQHFGDGTRLSIL.